This TCR beta chain was retrieved from a study of CD8 T cells in ankylosing spondylitis. Study-level findings and limits: Certain motif variants had earlier been reported in reactive arthritis synovial fluid and blood. Apparently characteristic of ankylosing spondylitis blood was a TCR beta motif (under ten highly homologous variants). Researchers report that disease-linked clones proved CD8+ and relatively rare in peripheral blood.

Using quantitative 5'-RACE with molecular barcodes, the authors made TCR beta libraries. Via MiXCR, TCRdb re-called the 5' RACE reads, giving one row per CDR3 protein. Of tens of thousands of distinct CDR3 sequences listed, roughly 7.4% are singletons. A remark on this clonotype: Its target is unknown.

The V and J ends lost 5 bases and 8 bases, in that order; junction bases with no gene match: 4. Germline values: CDR1 SGHTA, CDR2 FQGNSA. This CDR3 contains 13 residues. The receptor's source is a female donor with ankylosing spondylitis or in good health (not recorded which). J is TRBJ2-4 and V is TRBV7-2, with TRBD2 identical over 9 bases. The sample consisted of blood, either unsorted or a sorted T cell fraction (not recorded which). The CDR3 nucleotides read TGTGCCAGCAGCACGAGCGGGGGGTACATTCAGTACTTC. It yields the protein CASSTSGGYIQYF.